Below, 29 T cell receptor beta chains from the same sample are listed, as sequenced in a study of T-cell reconstitution after alpha-beta-depleted transplantation in children. The authors prepared the TCRbeta library with unique molecular identifiers. TCRdb processed the PCR reads anew with MiXCR; each CDR3 protein has one entry. The sample carries roughly 250,000 distinct CDR3 sequences, roughly 7.7% recorded once. Here the sequenced sample was PBMCs, mostly from graft donor cells, taken 180 days after TCRalphabeta/CD19-depleted stem cell transplant. Receptors originate from a male patient younger than 18 who had a stem cell transplant for acute lymphoblastic leukemia, so the T cells may come from the graft donor.

This clonotype was counted many times. The rearrangement links TRBV7-2 to TRBJ1-3, with D unresolved. Germline CDR1 reads SGHTA; CDR2 reads FQGNSA. This CDR3 has 16 amino acids. V was pared by 1 base and J by 0 bases, with 10 bases between. Here the CDR3 DNA reads TGTGCCAGCAGCTTAGATTGGCGCCACTCTGGAAACACCATATATTTT. Its translation is CASSLDWRHSGNTIYF.

This clonotype appeared many times. The rearrangement uses TRBV20-1 and TRBJ2-5; possible D gene TRBD1, 5 bases. There are 13 residues in the CDR3. V dropped 5 bases and J dropped 1 base, with 11 bases sitting between them. CDR1 is DFQATT and CDR2 is SNEGSKA in the germline V gene (reference sequence). The chain's CDR3 is CSALETVQETQYF. CDR3 sequence (DNA): TGCAGTGCTCTAGAGACAGTCCAAGAGACCCAGTACTTC.

Ten or more counts support this clonotype. V is TRBV28 and J is TRBJ2-5, with 8 bases fitting TRBD2. Germline CDR1 MDHEN, CDR2 SYDVKM. J lost 3 bases, V lost 0 bases, and 9 bases had no gene match. The CDR3 consists of 17 residues. DNA of the CDR3: TGTGCCAGCAGTTTATGGACTAGCGCCCGAGGAGAAGAGACCCAGTACTTC. This encodes CASSLWTSARGEETQYF.

This clonotype was picked up many times. The chain joins TRBV6-1 to TRBJ1-1, with 7 positions matching TRBD1. The junction had 10 bases not matched to a gene; V was cut back by 7 bases and J by 5 bases. The CDR3 runs 14 residues. Germline V gene lookup returns CDR1 MNHNS and CDR2 SASEGT. The DNA for the CDR3 is TGTGCCAGCAAGAGGACAGGCGGAGAGACTGAAGCTTTCTTT. Its translation: CASKRTGGETEAFF.

This clonotype was recorded many times. V and J are TRBV5-1 and TRBJ2-6, with 7 bases identical to TRBD2. The J segment lost 0 bases and the V segment lost 0 bases, leaving 6 bases of the junction unmatched. Germline-derived CDR1 and CDR2 are SGHRS and YFSETQ. CDR3 length: 18 residues. The CDR3 protein is CASSLVGGWTSGANVLTF. CDR3 DNA: TGCGCCAGCAGCTTGGTGGGGGGGTGGACCTCTGGGGCCAACGTCCTGACTTTC.

There are many counts of this clonotype. The chain recombines TRBV3-1 with TRBJ2-7, with D tentatively TRBD2 (6 bases). The CDR3 spans 13 residues. The V end was cut by 4 bases, the J end by 3 bases, with 10 bases between. Per the germline V gene, CDR1 is LGHDT and CDR2 is YNNKEL (reference sequence). As DNA, the CDR3 is TGTGCCAGCAGCCGGGACTTCGTCTACGAGCAGTACTTC. This gives the protein CASSRDFVYEQYF.

As concerns this clonotype: This could be a read error, since a much larger clone is one nucleotide away. The V and J genes are TRBV28 and TRBJ2-2; 12 bases fit TRBD2. This CDR3 has 18 amino acids. CDR1 is MDHEN, CDR2 SYDVKM, per germline. With V trimmed by 2 bases and J by 6 bases, 10 bases remained unmatched. The CDR3 loop is CASSLSPSGRAYAGELFF. The CDR3 bases are TGTGCCAGCAGTTTAAGCCCTAGCGGGAGGGCCTACGCCGGGGAGCTGTTTTTT.

This clonotype was seen repeatedly, ten times or more. The gene calls are TRBV20-1 and TRBJ2-3, with a weak D call TRBD2 (6 bases). Germline lookup yields CDR1 DFQATT and CDR2 SNEGSKA (reference sequence). V was cut by 6 bases and J by 5 bases, with 21 bases left in between. The CDR3 has 15 amino acids. This CDR3 reads CSAHRRGSSLDTQYF. The CDR3, as DNA: TGCAGTGCCCACCGACGGGGGTCCTCCCTAGATACGCAGTATTTT.

This clonotype was found many times. The chain links TRBV4-3 to TRBJ2-1; tentatively, D is TRBD1 (6 bases). Germline CDR1 and CDR2: LGHNA and YSLEER. The V end lost 0 bases, the J end lost 7 bases, and 10 bases lay between the germline ends. The CDR3 length is 14 residues. CDR3 in amino acids: CASSQEIRGNEQFF. CDR3 DNA: TGCGCCAGCAGCCAAGAGATAAGGGGGAATGAGCAGTTCTTC.

This clonotype has at least ten counts. V and J are TRBV12-3 or TRBV12-4 and TRBJ1-2; 9 nucleotides agree with TRBD1. Losses at the gene ends were 5 bases for V and 8 bases for J; bases not matched to a gene: 6. CDR3 length equals 13 residues. The CDR3: CASSRVGTGGYTF. The CDR3 nucleotides are TGTGCCAGCAGTCGGGTGGGGACAGGGGGCTACACCTTC.

This clonotype appeared many times. The chain employs TRBV18 and TRBJ2-7, with TRBD1 identical over 12 bases. CDR1 and CDR2 from the germline V gene are KGHSH and LQKENI. J was trimmed by 5 bases and V by 3 bases; bases with no gene match: 11. This CDR3 is 17 amino acids long. CDR3: CASSPYSPGTGGDEQYF. The CDR3 nucleotides read TGTGCCAGCTCACCCTACAGTCCCGGGACAGGGGGCGACGAGCAGTACTTC.

This clonotype has ten or more counts. The chain is built from TRBV5-1 and TRBJ1-2, with 7 nucleotides matching TRBD1. The germline V gene encodes CDR1 SGHRS and CDR2 YFSETQ. The length of the CDR3 is 13 residues. The V segment lost 2 bases and the J segment 4 bases; nucleotides outside the gene matches: 2. Here the CDR3 DNA reads TGCGCCAGCAGCTTAGGACAGGTCTATGGCTACACCTTC. Its protein product is CASSLGQVYGYTF.

This clonotype has ten or more counts. The rearrangement joins TRBV7-2 to TRBJ1-2; TRBD1 agrees at 7 bases. The trim removed 4 bases at V and 7 bases at J, leaving 6 bases unmatched. The germline gives CDR1 SGHTA, CDR2 FQGNSA. This CDR3 has 13 residues. CDR3 DNA sequence: TGTGCCAGCAGCTCTTACAGGGGCAGTGGCTACACCTTC. Amino acid sequence: CASSSYRGSGYTF.

This clonotype appeared many times. Compared with germline, one end of the junction differs, possibly owing to a read error. The rearrangement joins TRBV2 to TRBJ2-7, with 14 bases aligning to TRBD2. Germline V gene data show CDR1 as SNHLY and CDR2 as FYNNEI. CDR3 length: 14 residues. In nucleotides, the CDR3 is TGTGCCAGCAGTTGGGGGACTAGCGGGAGTCCCCCTTGCTTC. It specifies CASSWGTSGSPPCF.

The chain is built from TRBV18 and TRBJ2-1; a weak D match, TRBD1 (5 bases). CDR1 is KGHSH, CDR2 LQKENI, per germline. CDR3 length equals 15 residues. V dropped 8 bases and J dropped 6 bases, with 20 bases sitting between them. The chain's CDR3 is CASQGSTGPFNEQFF. CDR3 sequence (DNA): TGTGCCAGCCAAGGTAGCACAGGTCCATTCAATGAGCAGTTCTTC.

Concerning this clonotype: A much more abundant neighbour one base away suggests this may be a read error. The rearrangement uses TRBV20-1 and TRBJ2-1; 7 nucleotides agree with TRBD2. Germline-derived CDR1 and CDR2 are DFQATT and SNEGSKA (reference sequence). The V segment lost 1 base and the J segment 4 bases; nucleotides outside the gene matches: 10. The CDR3 spans 16 residues. The CDR3 DNA sequence: TGCAGTGCTAGAGCTCAGCCGGGACTACGTTACAATGAGCAGTTCTTC. Protein sequence: CSARAQPGLRYNEQFF.

This clonotype was seen ten or more times. The chain has TRBV9 and TRBJ1-1; maybe TRBD1 (6 bases). The CDR3 has 15 residues. Trimming shortened V by 0 bases and J by 6 bases, and 15 bases separated the two germline ends. Germline V CDR1 and CDR2: SGDLS, YYNGEE. In nucleotides, the CDR3 is TGTGCCAGCAGCGTAGACGGGGGCAACTTTGCTGAAGCTTTCTTT. Translation: CASSVDGGNFAEAFF.

The table lists this clonotype with many counts. The V gene is TRBV12-3 or TRBV12-4, the J gene TRBJ2-3; weak D call: TRBD1 (7 bases). This CDR3 comprises 15 residues. Trimming cost V 1 base and J 5 bases, with 13 bases left between them. CDR3 coding DNA: TGTGCCAGCAGTTTAGATGGCAGGGGGGTAGATACGCAGTATTTT. Residues: CASSLDGRGVDTQYF.

This clonotype has a handful of counts. This chain uses TRBV11-2 with TRBJ1-4, with 9 bases aligning to TRBD1. This CDR3 is built from 16 residues. Germline V CDR1 and CDR2: SGHAT, FQNNGV. V dropped 0 bases and J dropped 7; count of bases not matched to a gene: 6. The CDR3 region is CASSLDLGQGGEKLFF. In nucleotides, the CDR3 is TGTGCCAGCAGCTTAGATCTGGGACAGGGAGGTGAAAAACTGTTTTTT.

This clonotype has at least ten counts. The chain has TRBV5-5 and TRBJ2-5, with 10 bases aligning to TRBD1. The V segment lost 3 bases and the J segment 4 bases; nucleotides outside the gene matches: 3. Germline V gene sequence: CDR1 SGHKS, CDR2 YYEKEE (reference sequence). The CDR3 runs 14 residues. CDR3 in amino acids: CASSYRDRGETQYF. CDR3 DNA sequence: TGTGCCAGCAGCTATCGGGACAGGGGAGAGACCCAGTACTTC.

There are many counts of this clonotype. The J gene is TRBJ1-1, the V gene TRBV14, with a possible D match to TRBD1 (5 bases). The CDR3 sequence is 13 residues long. The V and J ends lost 5 bases and 1 base respectively, with 8 bases between them. Germline V CDR1 and CDR2: SGHDN, FVKESK. The CDR3 sequence: CASSIQGNTEAFF. The CDR3 region has the DNA TGTGCCAGCAGCATTCAGGGGAACACTGAAGCTTTCTTT.

Ten or more counts support this clonotype. The chain carries TRBV6-1 and TRBJ1-3; D remains unclear. Germline CDR1 MNHNS, CDR2 SASEGT. Trimming stripped 6 bases from V and 0 bases from J, with 12 bases between. The CDR3 has 15 amino acids. CDR3 in amino acids: CASSPLPASGNTIYF. The CDR3 nucleotides are TGTGCCAGCAGCCCCCTTCCGGCCTCTGGAAACACCATATATTTT.

This clonotype was counted many times. The V call is TRBV20-1, the J call TRBJ1-2, with 8 bases that match TRBD1. This CDR3 has 13 residues. Germline-derived CDR1 and CDR2 are DFQATT and SNEGSKA (reference sequence). Unmatched junction bases numbered 7, after V lost 6 bases and J lost 4 bases. The CDR3 sequence: CSAPGQGAYGYTF. CDR3 sequence (DNA): TGCAGTGCGCCAGGACAGGGTGCCTATGGCTACACCTTC.

There are many counts of this clonotype. This chain uses TRBV20-1 with TRBJ2-2; D gene unclear. This CDR3 region has 14 residues. V gave up 3 bases and J gave up 6 bases, with 14 bases separating them. CDR1 and CDR2 from the germline V gene are DFQATT and SNEGSKA (reference sequence). The DNA of the CDR3 is TGCAGTGCTAGCCAGCTGGCATCATCCGGGGAGCTGTTTTTT. Translating gives CSASQLASSGELFF.

This clonotype was seen once. The V and J genes are TRBV12-3 or TRBV12-4 and TRBJ1-5; D is perhaps TRBD1 (6 bases). The CDR3 is 13 residues long. The V gene lost 4 bases and the J gene lost 6 bases, with 10 bases spanning the gap. This CDR3 is CASSYRESQPQHF. The CDR3 DNA follows: TGTGCCAGCAGTTACAGGGAATCTCAGCCCCAGCATTTT.

This clonotype was seen at least ten times. The gene calls are TRBV12-3 or TRBV12-4 and TRBJ2-5, with 13 positions matching TRBD2. V gave up 5 bases and J gave up 5 bases; unmatched junction bases: 8. This CDR3 has 16 residues. CDR3: CASSPGLAGVWETQYF. The CDR3, as DNA: TGTGCCAGCAGTCCCGGACTAGCGGGAGTGTGGGAGACCCAGTACTTC.

This clonotype appeared many times. The J gene is TRBJ1-3, the V gene TRBV7-9, with a possible D match to TRBD1 (5 bases). CDR1 and CDR2 from the germline V gene are SEHNR and FQNEAQ (reference sequence). The CDR3 consists of 12 residues. Deletions cut 8 bases from V and 4 bases from J, with 9 bases between. The DNA of the CDR3 is TGTGCCAGCCCGGGGCACGGAAACACCATATATTTT. Translating gives CASPGHGNTIYF. The full variable domain, in which reference TRBV7-9 and TRBJ1-3 provide the parts outside the CDR3, is DTGVSQNPRHKITKRGQNVTFRCDPISEHNRLYWYRQTLGQGPEFLTYFQNEAQLEKSRLLSDRFSAERPKGSFSTLEIQRTEQGDSAMYLCASPGHGNTIYFGEGSWLTVV.

This clonotype was detected many times. The chain has TRBV2 and TRBJ1-4; 9 bases align to TRBD1. Trimming took 9 bases from V and 6 from J; bases not matched to a gene: 8. Germline assignment: CDR1 SNHLY and CDR2 FYNNEI. There are 14 residues in the CDR3. CDR3 DNA: TGTGCCAGTCTATTGACAGGGGGGTATGAAAAACTGTTTTTT. Its translation is CASLLTGGYEKLFF.

This clonotype was picked up a small number of times. This chain joins TRBV2 and TRBJ2-7; D is undetermined. The CDR3 loop spans 11 amino acids. Germline V gene sequence: CDR1 SNHLY, CDR2 FYNNEI. Trimming cost V 5 bases and J 7 bases, with 9 bases left between them. The CDR3 DNA is TGTGCCAGCAGTTTCGTAAGGGAGCAGTACTTC. Translation: CASSFVREQYF.